This T cell receptor (beta chain) is drawn from a study of T cells after yellow fever vaccination (dated by TCRdb to between 2017 and 2020). Background for the entire study: Using CD3, CD45RA, CCR7 and CD95 staining, memory subsets (EM, EMRA, CM and Tscm) were sorted on a BD FACS Aria III. The SMART-Seq v4 Ultra Low Input RNA kit was used to prepare libraries from fractions with low cell numbers. To follow T-cell clones before and after both primary and booster YFV17D yellow fever vaccination, bulk TCR alpha and beta repertoires underwent longitudinal sequencing. Two healthy male donors, one aged 18 to 29 and one aged 30 to 40 years, were included in the cohort. Blood was collected at multiple timepoints before and after primary and secondary immunization, and bulk PBMC replicates and cell subsets were isolated. Memory subsets were sorted on days 0, 15 and 45 and at 18 months after primary vaccination, and on days 0, 15 and 45 after the 30-year booster. The investigation overall reported the following: A small fraction of clonotypes showed up in both the CD4 and CD8 compartments, probably as a result of convergent recombination. FACS-sorted repertoires could contain abundant contaminating clonotypes from the bulk population, so computational filtering was required. Most clones expanded after primary vaccination (almost 97% of CD4 and over 80% of CD8) were re-detected after the booster, suggesting that broad memory maintenance occurred. Because only a couple of donors were included in the study, the extent to which the findings can be generalized is limited. In the sorted memory subsets on day 0, nearly all of the vaccine-responding clonotypes fell below detection. Compared with the primary T-cell response, the secondary T-cell response was weaker but faster, peaking on day 5 rather than day 15.

This sample's treatment or condition label indicates: live attenuated yellow fever vaccine strain. PBMCs were isolated from peripheral blood using a standard Ficoll-Paque protocol. The RNeasy Micro Kit was used to extract RNA from sorted memory subsets. V drops 4 bases and J drops 7 bases, leaving 17 bases in between. CDR3 length: 15 amino acids, cysteine to phenylalanine. Only CDR3 DNA is held: 45 bases, read in frame from base 1. From a lookup of the germline V gene, CDR1 and CDR2 are LGHNA and YSLEER. This clonotype has a count of ten or more. Base qualities are not recorded, but no much larger clone differs from it by a single base. The run used an Illumina NovaSeq 6000. Synthesis of TCR cDNA relied on 5'RACE template switching, a step that introduced a universal primer site along with unique molecular identifiers. cDNA synthesis was primed from both the TCR alpha and TCR beta constant segments. Two PCR steps were used to amplify libraries, with sample barcodes and sequencing adapters being added in the second step. Sequencing of libraries was performed on Illumina HiSeq 2500 (2x100 bp) or NovaSeq (2x150 bp). For the original study's pipeline: Demultiplexing of reads and collapsing into UMI consensus sequences were performed with MIGEC, and V(D)J alignment was carried out with MiXCR. Clonotypes responding to the vaccine were identified with edgeR on replicate PBMC samples, with the criteria of FDR below 0.01 and a log2 fold change above 5 up to day 15. Each bulk clonotype was labeled CD4 or CD8 based on which sequenced repertoire, CD4 or CD8, contained the clonotype at higher abundance. Clonotype frequencies in memory subsets were weighted by FACS-sorted cell numbers to estimate each clone's distribution across memory phenotypes. TCRdb trimmed public reads at Q25 via fastp, called clones via MiXCR and kept in-frame beta chains. Every entry covers one CDR3 protein and lists the most common genes and DNA from its rows. These V and J calls derive from TCRdb rather than the authors' analysis. The table for this sample lists 45,000 to 60,000 distinct CDR3 sequences; approximately 5.7% of them were counted only once. 31% of the sample is held by the ten biggest clonotypes.

This specimen consisted of PBMCs, either bulk or a sorted T-cell subset (CD4+, CD8+, memory, or dextramer-sorted; not recorded which), obtained on the day of the yellow fever booster vaccination. The sequence joins TRBV4-3 to TRBJ1-5, and perhaps TRBD1 as D gene, on 5 matching bases. The TCR sequence derives from a man in his late teens or twenties who received the YFV17D yellow fever vaccine. DNA sequence: TGCGCCAGCAGCCGATACAGGAGCGCAGAGCAGCCCCAGCATTTT. This yields the protein CASSRYRSAEQPQHF.